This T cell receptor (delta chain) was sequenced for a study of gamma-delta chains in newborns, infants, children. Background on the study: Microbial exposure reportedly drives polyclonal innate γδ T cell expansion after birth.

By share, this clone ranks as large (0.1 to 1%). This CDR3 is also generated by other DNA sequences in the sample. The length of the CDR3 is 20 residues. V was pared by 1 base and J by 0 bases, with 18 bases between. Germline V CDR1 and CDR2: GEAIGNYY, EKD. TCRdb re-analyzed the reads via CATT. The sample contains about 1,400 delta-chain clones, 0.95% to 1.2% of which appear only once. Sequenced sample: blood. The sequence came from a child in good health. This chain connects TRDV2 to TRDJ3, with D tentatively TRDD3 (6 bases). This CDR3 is CACDTGWGISSSWDTRQMFF. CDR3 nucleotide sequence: TGTGCCTGTGACACGGGCTGGGGTATATCGAGCTCCTGGGACACCCGACAGATGTTTTTC.